This T cell receptor (beta chain) was recorded in a study of T cell changes during pregnancy in multiple sclerosis. V was shortened by 6 bases and J by 0 bases, with 12 bases between the two germline ends. This CDR3 comprises 16 residues. Germline assignment: CDR1 MRHNA and CDR2 SNTAGT. TCRdb keeps only in-frame clones here, not all; method: immunoSEQ multiplex PCR. The sample lists approximately 85,000 clones, 91% seen once, with more than 2% in the top ten. This clone appeared a single time. The origin of this receptor is a female donor with multiple sclerosis, enrolled in a pregnancy study. V is TRBV6-4 and J is TRBJ2-6; D is possibly TRBD1 (6 bases). This material consisted of peripheral blood, taken in the first trimester of pregnancy. In DNA, the CDR3 is TGTGCCAGCAGCCGGGACACAAGCTCTGGGGCCAACGTCCTGACTTTC. Translating it yields CASSRDTSSGANVLTF.